Listed here is a single T cell receptor (beta chain). Antigen unknown. This specimen comes from a study of cytomegalovirus exposure and HLA in healthy donors. Study-wide context: Around 77 million unique TCRs from HLA-typed donors made up an early data release.

Germline CDR1 is SGHVS and CDR2 is FNYEAQ. The CDR3 covers 15 residues. Between the trimmed V and J ends, which lost 5 bases and 6 bases, there was a span of 16 bases. The study ran its PCR with 60 Vbeta and 13 Jbeta primers. Libraries were prepared by immunoSEQ multiplex PCR; TCRdb keeps only in-frame clonotypes and omits some of them. The data show approximately 190,000 clones, approximately 87% seen once. Whole-study findings and limits: In vitro testing confirmed a few CMV-associated chains as specific for CMV antigens. Of the V segments, some could not be distinguished, including TRBV6-2 and TRBV6-3, and were excluded. Sequencing depth across donors, presence/absence analyses assumed, was roughly uniform.

The V gene is TRBV7-6, the J gene TRBJ2-2; tentatively, D is TRBD2 (6 bases). The origin of this receptor is a man aged 30-40 years in good health and CMV-seronegative. Sequenced sample: PBMCs. CDR3 nucleotide sequence: TGTGCCAGCAGCCCCTCTGGCGGGGTGGCCGGGGAGCTGTTTTTT. Residues: CASSPSGGVAGELFF. The full variable domain, in which reference TRBV7-6 and TRBJ2-2 provide the parts outside the CDR3, is GAGVSQSPRYKVTKRGQDVALRCDPISGHVSLYWYRQALGQGPEFLTYFNYEAQQDKSGLPNDRFSAERPEGSISTLTIQRTEQRDSAMYRCASSPSGGVAGELFFGEGSRLTVL.